A single sample gave rise to the 30 T cell receptor beta chains below, sequenced in a study of early T cells in non-severe SARS-CoV-2 infection (dated by TCRdb to the early 2020s). The receptor library was made with 5' RACE. Sequencing instrument: NextSeq 500. TCRdb ran its own pipeline on the public reads, namely fastp trimming at Q25 and MiXCR clone calling, and kept in-frame beta chains. Records with the same CDR3 protein are collapsed into one entry carrying the most frequent genes and DNA. The sample table shows roughly 16,000 distinct CDR3 sequences, and roughly 5.1% are seen once. Under 8.5% of the sample lies in the top ten. The sequenced material came from whole blood. These receptors all stem from an adult who was a healthcare worker with PCR-confirmed SARS-CoV-2 infection or an uninfected control (not recorded which).

This clonotype was counted many times. Sequence at one end of the junction differs from germline and may be a read error. This rearrangement joins TRBV5-1 to TRBJ1-1, with D maybe TRBD1 (5 bases). CDR1 is SGHRS and CDR2 is YFSETQ in the germline V gene. The CDR3 is 13 amino acids. DNA for the CDR3: TGCGCCAGCAGTTTGGGACTGGGACTTGAAGCTTTCTTT. This sequence encodes CASSLGLGLEAFF.

This clonotype was counted at least ten times. The chain couples TRBV19 to TRBJ2-6; no reliable D call. This CDR3 is built from 11 residues. Germline loops: CDR1 LNHDA, CDR2 SQIVND (reference sequence). The ends were cut back, 5 bases at V and 9 bases at J, with 5 bases in the middle. As DNA, the CDR3 is TGTGCCAGTAGTTATGGCAACGTCCTGACTTTC. Its protein product is CASSYGNVLTF.

The rearrangement joins TRBV27 to TRBJ2-7; the D is unclear. This CDR3 contains 13 residues. Between the trimmed V and J ends, which lost 1 base and 4 bases, there was a span of 8 bases. Germline V lookup: CDR1 MNHEY, CDR2 SMNVEV (reference sequence). In nucleotides, the CDR3 is TGTGCCAGCAGTTTATTTGGATCTTACGAGCAGTACTTC. Translation: CASSLFGSYEQYF.

This clonotype was recorded at least ten times. The chain is built from TRBV7-2 and TRBJ2-5; D call uncertain. V lost 0 bases to trimming and J lost 4 bases, with 9 bases between them. CDR3 length: 14 amino acids. Germline V gene data show CDR1 as SGHTA and CDR2 as FQGNSA. The CDR3 reads CASSLAPNGETQYF. CDR3 bases: TGTGCCAGCAGCTTAGCGCCTAACGGAGAGACCCAGTACTTC.

This clonotype was counted many times. The V call is TRBV6-2 or TRBV6-3, the J call TRBJ2-7; D uncertain. The V end lost 7 bases, the J end lost 3 bases, and 13 bases lay between the germline ends. Germline V lookup: CDR1 MNHEY, CDR2 SVGEGT. This CDR3 is 13 amino acids long. The CDR3 region has the DNA TGTGCCAGCACCAAAAGGTCGGGCTACGAGCAGTACTTC. This gives the protein CASTKRSGYEQYF.

This chain links TRBV27 with TRBJ2-7; TRBD1 matches at 10 bases. The CDR3 spans 14 residues. The germline gives CDR1 MNHEY, CDR2 SMNVEV (reference sequence). The ends lost 4 bases at V and 3 bases at J; junction bases unmatched: 3. The CDR3 nucleotides are TGTGCCAGCAGTTACCGGGACAGGGGCTACGAGCAGTACTTC. Translating gives CASSYRDRGYEQYF.

This clonotype was recorded at least ten times. V and J are TRBV10-3 and TRBJ1-1, with a weak D call TRBD1 (5 bases). There are 13 residues in the CDR3. V lost 4 bases to trimming and J lost 7 bases, with 13 bases between them. In germline, CDR1 is ENHRY, CDR2 SYGVKD. CDR3 sequence (DNA): TGTGCCATCAGTGCGACGGGACCCTATGAAGCTTTCTTT. The encoded protein is CAISATGPYEAFF.

By share of the sample, this clonotype is medium-sized (0.01 to 0.1%). The V call is TRBV9, the J call TRBJ2-3, with TRBD2 matching over 10 bases. The CDR3 runs 16 residues. V lost 3 bases to trimming and J lost 4 bases; unmatched junction nucleotides: 8. CDR1 is SGDLS and CDR2 is YYNGEE in the germline V gene. In DNA, the CDR3 is TGTGCCAGCAGCGATCTGATAGCGGGAGGCGCAGATACGCAGTATTTT. The encoded protein is CASSDLIAGGADTQYF.

This clonotype was picked up many times. The V gene is TRBV12-3 or TRBV12-4, the J gene TRBJ2-5; 8 bases fit TRBD1. Unmatched junction bases numbered 9, after V lost 3 bases and J lost 9 bases. The CDR3 has 14 residues. In DNA form, the CDR3 reads TGTGCCAGCAGTTTGGTACAGGGGGTACAAGCCCAGTACTTC. It yields the protein CASSLVQGVQAQYF.

In the case of this clonotype: One junction end does not reproduce the germline sequence, and a read error may be involved. This chain uses TRBV7-7 with TRBJ1-1; 10 bases map to TRBD1. Germline values: CDR1 SSHAT, CDR2 FNYEAQ (reference sequence). There are 14 residues in the CDR3. The CDR3 reads CASSSGQGLAEAFF. The CDR3 DNA reads TGTGCTAGCAGCTCGGGACAGGGGTTGGCTGAAGCTTTCTTT. Full variable domain (rest looked up from reference TRBV7-7 and TRBJ1-1): GAGVSQSPRYKVTKRGQDVTLRCDPISSHATLYWYQQALGQGPEFLTYFNYEAQPDKSGLPSDRFSAERPEGSISTLTIQRTEQRDSAMYRCASSSGQGLAEAFFGQGTRLTVV.

This clonotype was detected ten times or more. J is TRBJ2-1 and V is TRBV6-5; a weak D match, TRBD1 (6 bases). The germline CDR1 and CDR2 sequences are MNHEY and SVGAGI. V was clipped by 4 bases and J by 5 bases, with 15 bases between them. The CDR3 is 15 residues long. CDR3 in amino acids: CASSSTGSRNNEQFF. CDR3 sequence (DNA): TGTGCCAGCAGTTCCACAGGGTCCCGAAACAATGAGCAGTTCTTC.

By share of the sample, this clonotype is medium-sized (0.01 to 0.1%). The rearrangement links TRBV15 to TRBJ2-4; 12 bases map to TRBD1. V lost 2 bases and J lost 9; bases outside the gene matches: 20. Germline CDR1 is LNHNV and CDR2 is YYDKDF (reference sequence). This CDR3 spans 20 amino acids. CDR3 DNA sequence: TGTGCCACCAGCAGATCTTCCGGGACAGGGGGCGGGCGTCCCCCTGGCATTCAGTACTTC. Translating it yields CATSRSSGTGGGRPPGIQYF.

This clonotype was observed at least ten times. The chain links TRBV5-1 to TRBJ2-7; 11 bases agree with TRBD2. The germline V gene encodes CDR1 SGHRS and CDR2 YFSETQ. The CDR3 has 18 amino acids. J gave up 6 bases and V 7 bases, and 21 bases lay outside the gene matches. CDR3 bases: TGCGCCAGCTGCGGGAGCACTAGCGGGAGTATCGTCTGGGGCGAGCAGTACTTC. As protein: CASCGSTSGSIVWGEQYF.

The chain uses TRBV5-1 and TRBJ1-1; D might be TRBD1 (5 bases). This CDR3 region has 12 residues. V lost 6 bases and J 3 bases, leaving 9 bases between the germline ends. Germline V gives CDR1 SGHRS, CDR2 YFSETQ. CDR3 coding DNA: TGCGCCAGCACCAGGGACCACACTGAAGCTTTCTTT. It specifies CASTRDHTEAFF.

On this clonotype itself: Just one base apart from a much larger clone, this may be a read error. The rearrangement links TRBV19 to TRBJ2-5; 7 bases are shared with TRBD2. The CDR3 loop spans 14 amino acids. Germline CDR1 reads LNHDA; CDR2 reads SQIVND (reference sequence). V was clipped by 3 bases and J by 7 bases; unmatched bases: 8. This CDR3 is CASSMVLAEGTQYF. CDR3 sequence (DNA): TGTGCCAGTAGTATGGTCCTAGCGGAAGGGACCCAGTACTTC.

The rearrangement uses TRBV15 and TRBJ1-6; no reliable D call. The CDR3 is 12 residues long. Germline assignment: CDR1 LNHNV and CDR2 YYDKDF (reference sequence). V was shortened by 4 bases and J by 10 bases, with 8 bases between the two germline ends. The CDR3 protein is CATSTAKSPLHF. CDR3 sequence (DNA): TGTGCCACCAGCACAGCTAAGTCACCCCTCCACTTT.

This clonotype has at least ten counts. DNA for the CDR3: TGTGCCAGCAGTTACGCTCTCGAGGAAGGGGAAGCTTTCTTT. Translated: CASSYALEEGEAFF. J is TRBJ1-1 and V is TRBV6-5; D is unresolved. The germline gives CDR1 MNHEY, CDR2 SVGAGI. The CDR3 extends over 14 amino acids. V lost 2 bases to trimming and J lost 8 bases, with 15 bases between them.

This clonotype was counted ten times or more. CDR3 amino acids: CASSPDGYGYTF. The CDR3 DNA reads as TGTGCCAGCTCACCGGACGGGTATGGCTACACCTTC. The chain links TRBV18 to TRBJ1-2; unclear D gene. This CDR3 contains 12 residues. V lost 3 bases and J lost 5, with 7 bases in between. The germline V gene has CDR1 KGHSH and CDR2 LQKENI.

This clonotype counts as medium-sized. Germline is not matched at one junction end, which may reflect a read error. The chain uses TRBV4-3 and TRBJ2-1; 8 bases fit TRBD2. There are 17 residues in the CDR3. Germline V lookup: CDR1 LGHNA, CDR2 YSLEER. CDR3 amino acids: CASSLSYGLAGPIASLF. CDR3 sequence (DNA): TGCGCCAGCAGCCTCTCTTATGGGCTAGCGGGCCCTATTGCATCCTTGTTC.

This clonotype was seen repeatedly, ten times or more. The rearrangement links TRBV7-9 to TRBJ1-6; 8 positions match TRBD1. The CDR3 covers 16 residues. With 4 bases clipped from V and 7 bases from J, the junction kept 9 bases outside the gene matches. From germline, CDR1 is SEHNR and CDR2 FQNEAQ (reference sequence). This chain's CDR3 is CASSSRTGPRNSPLHF. The CDR3 DNA is TGTGCCAGCAGCTCACGGACAGGGCCCAGGAATTCACCCCTCCACTTT.

This clonotype is judged medium-sized. The chain links TRBV7-9 to TRBJ2-1; 10 nucleotides agree with TRBD2. V was clipped by 5 bases and J by 10 bases; unmatched bases: 11. The CDR3 covers 15 residues. Per germline, CDR1 SEHNR and CDR2 FQNEAQ (reference sequence). CDR3 in amino acids: CASSPRRAGGREQFF. CDR3 DNA sequence: TGTGCCAGCAGCCCCCGACGAGCGGGAGGGCGAGAGCAGTTCTTC.

In its sample, this clonotype was seen a few times. The V call is TRBV29-1, the J call TRBJ1-1; the D is unclear. V dropped 1 base and J dropped 1 base, with 4 bases sitting between them. Looked up from germline, CDR1 is SQVTM and CDR2 is ANQGSEA. The CDR3 runs to 12 residues. The CDR3 sequence: CSVEGGNTEAFF. As DNA, the CDR3 is TGCAGCGTTGAAGGGGGGAACACTGAAGCTTTCTTT.

This clonotype was found many times. V gene TRBV29-1 combines with J gene TRBJ2-1; D is possibly TRBD1 or TRBD2 (6 bases each). V gave up 7 bases and J gave up 7 bases, with 23 bases separating them. CDR1 and CDR2 from the germline V gene are SQVTM and ANQGSEA. The CDR3 has 15 residues. This CDR3 reads CSARPRWQGTNEQFF. The CDR3, as DNA: TGCAGCGCCCGCCCCCGGTGGCAGGGGACTAATGAGCAGTTCTTC.

This clonotype was seen more than once but under ten times. This chain connects TRBV5-6 to TRBJ1-1; D call uncertain. The CDR3 loop spans 12 amino acids. Trimming took 4 bases from V and 10 from J, leaving 14 bases between them. The germline V gene has CDR1 SGHDT and CDR2 YYEEEE. In nucleotides, the CDR3 is TGTGCCAGCAGCCCGAGAGCGGAACTAGCTTTCTTT. Translation gives CASSPRAELAFF.

The table lists this clonotype with many counts. J is TRBJ2-1 and V is TRBV6-5; weak D call: TRBD2 (5 bases). Germline V gives CDR1 MNHEY, CDR2 SVGAGI. This CDR3 spans 18 amino acids. Trimming took off 0 bases at V and 6 bases at J, with 21 bases between the two ends. The CDR3 nucleotides are TGTGCCAGCAGTTACTCTCAAGTAGCGTTTATGGCGGGCAATGAGCAGTTCTTC. The encoded protein is CASSYSQVAFMAGNEQFF.

The chain links TRBV7-9 to TRBJ2-2; TRBD2 matches 9 bases. This CDR3 spans 17 amino acids. Trimming at V came to 2 bases and at J to 3 bases, leaving 7 bases not matched to a gene. Germline values: CDR1 SEHNR, CDR2 FQNEAQ (reference sequence). The CDR3 DNA sequence: TGTGCCAGCAGCTTAAGACCGGCGGGAGGGGACACCGGGGAGCTGTTTTTT. Translated: CASSLRPAGGDTGELFF.

This clonotype was seen repeatedly, ten times or more. The chain employs TRBV20-1 and TRBJ1-3, with TRBD1 matching over 8 bases. The CDR3 covers 14 residues. V lost 6 bases and J lost 4; bases outside the gene matches: 8. Looked up from germline, CDR1 is DFQATT and CDR2 is SNEGSKA (reference sequence). The CDR3 nucleotides are TGCAGTGCCAAGGACAGGGCCAGGGGAAACACCATATATTTT. Its protein is CSAKDRARGNTIYF.

This clonotype has at least ten counts. The rearrangement links TRBV27 to TRBJ1-5; D gene unclear. This CDR3 contains 13 residues. Germline-derived CDR1 and CDR2 are MNHEY and SMNVEV (reference sequence). V was shortened by 9 bases and J by 5 bases, with 14 bases between the two germline ends. The CDR3 reads CASLRLQHQPQHF. The CDR3 DNA sequence: TGTGCCAGTCTTCGACTGCAGCATCAGCCCCAGCATTTT.

This clonotype appeared many times. The CDR3 loop reads CATSRDRGGFQQTGELFF. Here the CDR3 DNA reads TGTGCCACCAGCAGAGATAGGGGTGGGTTTCAGCAGACCGGGGAGCTGTTTTTT. The chain links TRBV15 to TRBJ2-2, with a tentative D call TRBD1 (5 bases). V was shortened by 0 bases and J by 5 bases, with 19 bases between the two germline ends. The CDR3 spans 18 residues. Germline V gene lookup returns CDR1 LNHNV and CDR2 YYDKDF (reference sequence). The entire variable domain, with the rest obtained from reference TRBV15 and TRBJ2-2, is as follows: DAMVIQNPRYQVTQFGKPVTLSCSQTLNHNVMYWYQQKSSQAPKLLFHYYDKDFNNEADTPDNFQSRRPNTSFCFLDIRSPGLGDTAMYLCATSRDRGGFQQTGELFFGEGSRLTVL.

The rearrangement uses TRBV6-5 and TRBJ2-1; no reliable D call. The V and J ends lost 2 bases and 10 bases respectively, with 12 bases between them. The CDR3 contains 13 residues. From germline, CDR1 is MNHEY and CDR2 SVGAGI. CDR3 loop: CASSYNREWEQFF. As DNA, the CDR3 is TGTGCCAGCAGTTACAACAGAGAATGGGAGCAGTTCTTC.